Detailed here is one T cell receptor beta chain. Its antigen remains unidentified. Base-call qualities are not available, and no considerably larger clone is one nucleotide away. TCRbeta CDR3 regions were amplified from genomic DNA using the immunoSEQ Assay, a bias-controlled multiplex PCR. The study's processing was this. The number of nucleated cells in each sample was estimated by amplification of reference gene primers within the assay. To quantify the absolute abundance of each unique TCRbeta CDR3 rearrangement, sequence reads were collapsed and filtered. For each sample, productive Simpson clonality was calculated as the square root of Simpson's diversity index over productive rearrangements. Imported from immuneACCESS, the table was reduced by TCRdb to in-frame sequences with V and J called. These copies leave out some clones; in studies compared against another copy, an unresolved V gene accounts for under half, and the cause of the remainder is not known. D and trimming were read from the DNA, whereas the V and J calls and clone size are those reported in that table. The sample table holds around 160,000 clones, of which roughly 82% were seen once. Jointly, the top ten make up around 15% of the sample.

This sample is drawn from a study of blood T cell repertoires in COVID-19 (dated by TCRdb to between 2020 and 2021). About the study as a whole: Samples covering the acute and convalescent phases of COVID-19 were provided by collaborators in the United States, Italy and Spain. The samples were drawn from two sources: the first 160 participants of the ongoing ImmuneRACE study, and 1,000 to 1,500 subjects contributed by 6 global collaborators. Where available, HLA class I and class II types were taken from metadata supplied by the sample provider and were not determined by assay-based typing. The repertoires were released in a freely available public database meant as a resource for research on the immune response to SARS-CoV-2. The sample metadata nearly always contained a de-identified subject ID, COVID-19 status, age in years and sex. The prospective study material was composed of cDNA or gDNA derived from T cells, B-cell-depleted T cells, or PBMCs. Deeply sampled blood TCRbeta repertoires from subjects exposed to, actively infected with, or recovered from COVID-19 were included in the dataset. What the research found in general, with its limitations: The amount of clinical and demographic metadata varied by source and participant and was provided uncurated.

The collaborating institutions used their own protocols to collect whole blood in K2EDTA tubes. For TCRbeta analysis, collaborators shipped samples as frozen whole blood, isolated PBMCs, or DNA extracted from either of those sample types. CDR1 and CDR2 were assigned from the germline V gene as SGHTA and FQGNSA. Reading from cysteine to phenylalanine, the CDR3 counts 13 amino acids. The entry retains the CDR3 DNA only, 39 bases that are in frame from base 1. V and J lose 1 base and 9 bases, and a span of 9 bases separates them. This chain joins TRBV7-2 to TRBJ2-2, with no reliable assignment of the D segment. The TCR sequence derives from a human donor with acute or convalescent COVID-19. The donor label of this sample is uncertain. Material for sequencing was peripheral blood. The CDR3 region reads CASSLGPSRELFF. The DNA sequence is given as TGTGCCAGCAGCTTAGGGCCTTCCCGGGAGCTGTTTTTT. The full variable domain, with segments outside the CDR3 supplied by the reference TRBV7-2 and TRBJ2-2 proteins, appears as GAGVSQSPSNKVTEKGKDVELRCDPISGHTALYWYRQSLGQGLEFLIYFQGNSAPDKSGLPSDRFSAERTGGSVSTLTIQRTQQEDSAVYLCASSLGPSRELFFGEGSRLTVL.